Listed below are T cell receptor beta chains from one sample, sequenced in a study of blood T cells in healthy people across ages. TCRdb analysed the 5' RACE reads with MiXCR anew, one entry per CDR3 protein. The data hold 750,000 to 1,000,000 distinct CDR3 sequences, with approximately 32% observed a single time. A further study also used this sample, focusing on T cells of mothers and their children.

The sequenced sample was blood. The receptors derive from a middle-aged woman in good health. Both conserved end residues are part of each CDR3. D genes are given only for firm matches. For some rows the clone size is stated as once, few or many, or as a class when expanded; others skip it.

v_call	j_call	d_call	clone_size	cdr3_aa
TRBV6-2/TRBV6-3	TRBJ2-1	TRBD2	NA	CASSYRSSGGIYEQFF
TRBV7-2	TRBJ2-3	TRBD2	NA	CASSPGLAGDTDTRYF
TRBV7-9	TRBJ2-1	TRBD1	few	CASSSPLPGQVEQFF
TRBV20-1	TRBJ2-3	NA	many	CSAKVYTDTQYF
TRBV5-1	TRBJ2-1	TRBD2	NA	CASSLGSSGSYNEQFF
TRBV9	TRBJ1-5	NA	NA	CACSPDSNQPQHF
TRBV6-2/TRBV6-3	TRBJ2-2	NA	NA	CASRDTPTGELFF
TRBV19	TRBJ2-1	TRBD1	few	CASSLHRGTDEQFF
TRBV12-3/TRBV12-4	TRBJ1-5	NA	NA	CASSAGGLRNQPQHF
TRBV5-1	TRBJ2-7	TRBD1	NA	CASTSNAGTVSEQYF
TRBV12-3/TRBV12-4	TRBJ1-5	NA	few	CASTLGVGNQPQHF
TRBV29-1	TRBJ2-3	TRBD1	NA	CSVARGRDTQYF
TRBV16	TRBJ1-2	TRBD1	NA	CASREAGTVIFGYTF
TRBV18	NA	NA	NA	CASSPNQGTQYF
TRBV10-3	TRBJ2-5	TRBD2	many	CAISDWTSGQETQYF
TRBV5-6	TRBJ2-5	NA	few	CASSLKGGKETQYF
TRBV10-2	TRBJ2-3	TRBD2	NA	CASSESLAGVDTQYF
TRBV20-1	NA	NA	NA	CSARDRERITYEQYF
TRBV6-1	TRBJ1-5	NA	NA	CASSELGGHYQPQHF
TRBV29-1	TRBJ2-7	TRBD1	NA	CSVANLPGQGTSYEQYF
TRBV20-1	TRBJ1-5	TRBD1	NA	CSASRDRNQPQHF
TRBV2	TRBJ2-3	TRBD2	NA	CASSRSGGAFGTDTQYF
TRBV12-3/TRBV12-4	TRBJ1-4	NA	few	CASSFWPSEKLFF